Here is one T cell receptor beta chain with its context. Its recognized antigen is unknown. It has no much larger one-base neighbor in the sample; base qualities were not kept. The donors were healthy, HIV-negative adults who had no recently reported acute infections or vaccinations. Every donor was a Caucasian adult residing in Nashville, Tennessee, USA. CD4+ T cells were enriched through magnetic negative selection, after which naive cells were positively selected on CD45RA and the remaining negative fraction served as the memory subset. Blood was collected by leukapheresis, and PBMCs were isolated by Ficoll-Histopaque density gradient centrifugation and then cryopreserved in liquid nitrogen vapor phase. Analytical flow cytometry was used to check the purity and quantity of each magnetically sorted T cell population. Genomic DNA was isolated from every sorted fraction and measured by UV absorbance on a Nanodrop 2000c.

Counted from cysteine to phenylalanine, this CDR3 has 15 amino acids. Only the CDR3 DNA stays, 45 bases, in frame from base 1. V lost 5 bases and J lost 4 bases, and the count of bases not matched to a germline gene is 10. The germline V gene encodes CDR1 SNHLY and CDR2 FYNNEI. The data were obtained in a study of shared clonotypes between healthy human individuals (dated by TCRdb to 2019 to 2021). At the level of the whole study: The cohort included three men and a couple of women between 18 and 49 years of age. Different laboratories and diverse techniques were used to prepare libraries and sequence TCR repertoires, to increase sequencing depth and limit assay-specific biases. To estimate repertoire size and how much clonotypes are shared between individuals, the study performed deep sequencing of blood TCR repertoires from five healthy adults. Between about 0.85 and 9.5 billion PBMCs per donor were obtained by leukapheresis. For each donor, three plates each were used for CD4 naive and CD4 memory, two plates were used for CD8 naive, and one plate was used for CD8 memory. Results and caveats for the whole study, not just this receptor: Rarefaction of sorted-subset datasets indicated incomplete sequencing despite the large sequencing depth. Larger estimated clonotype richness was generally found for naive subsets than for memory subsets. Sampling was limited to blood, and TCR repertoires in tissue likely differ from TCR repertoires in blood. The small number of donors limited the genetic and exposure-history diversity represented. Based on pairwise subsampling, the degree of clonotype sharing among donors was expected to be affected by sequencing depth. When several donors were compared, the shared fraction of clonotypes was 5% to 6.5% for naive CD4, 3.5% for naive CD8, 2.3% for memory CD4, and about 0.36% for memory CD8. Compared with non-shared clonotypes, clonotypes shared by all four sorted-subset donors had higher generation probabilities.

Using the deep immunoSEQ assay, TCR CDR3 regions were amplified from genomic DNA by multiplex PCR. Extracted genomic DNA from each cell subset was distributed evenly across all wells of several immunoSEQ 96-well plates, and each plate was treated as a replicate. For sorted subsets, 150 to 200 ng genomic DNA, equal to tens of thousands of T cell genomes, was loaded into each replicate PCR. Purified libraries were measured with a Qubit 3.0 fluorometer, size-checked on a Bioanalyzer 2100, and measured again with the KAPA Library Quantification kit. A separate single-read 150-cycle Illumina NextSeq 550 flow cell was used to sequence each immunoSEQ 96-well plate. In the paper's pipeline: Because the immunoSEQ output included only junctional sequences and no quality scores, the filtering could not be the same as the filtering used for full-length reads. To assign V/J genes and CDR3, sequences were annotated using PyIR, a Python wrapper for IgBLAST v1.9, with IMGT germline references. Reads were removed for weak V/J assignments (E-value above 1e-6), missing CDR3, stop codons, out-of-frame junctions, or ambiguous translated residues. V3J clonotypes were defined as sequences sharing the same inferred V gene, J gene, and CDR3 amino acid sequence. The percentage overlap between two repertoires was calculated by dividing the number of shared unique clonotypes by the size of the smaller repertoire. Three approaches were used to assess repertoire richness: RTK rarefaction, the Chao1 estimator, and Recon v2.1 estimates of unobserved clonotypes. Generation probabilities for all TCRbeta clonotypes obtained by the gDNA method from a handful of donors were computed using OLGA. TCRdb's version of the immuneACCESS table is confined to in-frame rearrangements and falls short of the full clone set. An unresolved V gene accounts for under half of the shortfall where checked; the remainder is of unknown origin. V, J and clone size were drawn from that table, and D and trimming were deduced from the DNA. Counted in this sample were under 550,000 clones; about 95% of them appeared once. Clones ranked in the top ten supply about 0.054% of the sample.

This clonotype originated in a woman aged 25 to 45 in good health. The sample was naive CD4+ T cells sorted from blood. What the cell subset or site label conveys for this sample: CD45RA+ positively selected. The chain is encoded by TRBV2 joined to TRBJ1-1; 7 bases in the middle match TRBD1. The CDR3 loop reads CASSPMGTAGTEAFF. The nucleotides are TGTGCCAGCAGTCCGATGGGGACAGCCGGCACTGAAGCTTTCTTT.